This T cell receptor beta chain emerged from a study of T cells in Graves' hyperthyroidism and ophthalmopathy. Regions amplified from RNA transcripts were the TCR beta CDR3 regions. A first-round RT-PCR of the TCR CDR3 used the HTBI primer set. One entry per CDR3 protein, called by TCRdb with MiXCR from the multiplex PCR reads. The sample has under 350,000 distinct CDR3 sequences, 10% to 15% seen once; the top ten hold 7% to 8.5%. For the diagnoses, clinical symptoms, serum thyroxine and TRAb, thyroid ultrasound and orbital computed tomography were used. The blood sample dates from first hyperthyroidism diagnosis, preceding any ophthalmopathy symptoms. The authors obtained PBMCs from 10 ml of fresh peripheral blood. The sequencing sample was made of blood. The source is a woman in her 30s with Graves' hyperthyroidism that later progressed to Graves' ophthalmopathy.

CDR3: CASIRGLLNNEQFF. CDR3 nucleotides: TGTGCCAGCATTAGAGGCCTTTTAAACAATGAGCAGTTCTTC. V and J are TRBV6-2 or TRBV6-3 and TRBJ2-1; D not certain. From germline, CDR1 is MNHEY and CDR2 SVGEGT. V shed 7 bases and J shed 5 bases, with 15 bases lying between them. The CDR3 has 14 amino acids.